These 3 T cell receptor beta chains were sequenced from one sample in a study of chemoradiotherapy in HPV16-positive cancers. Here immunoSEQ multiplex PCR was the method, and the copy in TCRdb shows in-frame clones only, minus some. The table has under 7,500 clones, approximately 80% seen once. The sample in question was tumor tissue, obtained from a patient who underwent chemoradiotherapy. These receptors were collected from a human donor with HPV-associated anogenital cancer.

The chain is built from TRBV4-1 and TRBJ1-5; tentatively, D is TRBD1 (6 bases). The CDR3 is 15 amino acids. In germline, CDR1 is MGHRA, CDR2 YSYEKL. V lost 2 bases, J lost 5 bases, and 13 bases lay in between. The CDR3 region is CASSQTTGSDQPQHF. In DNA, the CDR3 is TGCGCCAGCAGCCAAACCACAGGGAGCGATCAGCCCCAGCATTTT.

The chain combines TRBV7-2 with TRBJ2-5, with 8 bases that match TRBD1. Trimming removed 4 bases from V and 5 bases from J; junction bases left unmatched: 3. CDR1 is SGHTA and CDR2 is FQGNSA in the germline V gene. The CDR3 length is 13 residues. In nucleotides, the CDR3 is TGTGCCAGCAGCTACACAGGGGGGGAGACCCAGTACTTC. It yields the protein CASSYTGGETQYF.

The chain uses TRBV19 and TRBJ2-7, with 7 bases fitting TRBD1. After removal of 4 bases from V and 3 bases from J, the junction contained 6 bases not matched to a gene. The CDR3 runs 14 residues. Germline-derived CDR1 and CDR2 are LNHDA and SQIVND (reference sequence). For the CDR3, the DNA is TGTGCCAGTAGTAGGGGGACAGCGAACTACGAGCAGTACTTC. This encodes CASSRGTANYEQYF.